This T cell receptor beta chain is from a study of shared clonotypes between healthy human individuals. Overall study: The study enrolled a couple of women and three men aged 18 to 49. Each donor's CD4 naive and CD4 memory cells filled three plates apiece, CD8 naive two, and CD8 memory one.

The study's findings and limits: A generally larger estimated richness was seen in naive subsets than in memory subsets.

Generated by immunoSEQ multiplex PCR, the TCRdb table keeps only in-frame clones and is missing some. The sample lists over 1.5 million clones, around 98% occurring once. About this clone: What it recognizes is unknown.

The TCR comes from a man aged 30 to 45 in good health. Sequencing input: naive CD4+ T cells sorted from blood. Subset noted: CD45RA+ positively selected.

CDR3 residues: CASSQSGSRADTQYF. CDR3 nucleotide sequence: TGTGCCAGCAGTCAAAGCGGGAGCCGGGCAGATACGCAGTATTTT. The V and J genes are TRBV6-5 and TRBJ2-3, with 8 positions matching TRBD2. Germline CDR1 and CDR2: MNHEY and SVGAGI. After removal of 5 bases from V and 4 bases from J, the junction contained 8 bases not matched to a gene. This CDR3 has 15 amino acids.